This record covers a single T cell receptor (beta chain). J lost 4 bases, V lost 5 bases, and 6 bases had no gene match. The CDR3 totals 13 residues. Germline assignment: CDR1 SQVTM and CDR2 ANQGSEA. Clones were read by immunoSEQ multiplex PCR, and TCRdb kept only the in-frame ones, dropping some. The sample contains more than 15,000 clones, approximately 72% of which appear only once. These data originate in a study of sequential checkpoint blockade in melanoma. Study overall: Patients were randomized 1:1 to nivolumab-then-ipilimumab or ipilimumab-then-nivolumab first-line. Both treatment sequences were followed by maintenance nivolumab.

As for treatment: randomized to nivolumab then ipilimumab (arm A) or the reverse (arm B). No patient had prior DNA-damaging chemotherapy. Sequencing used CD8+ T cells sorted from blood (inferred from file names), obtained from a patient given nivolumab and ipilimumab in sequence. This clonotype originated in a human donor with melanoma. The gene calls are TRBV29-1 and TRBJ2-7; 9 nucleotides match TRBD1. The CDR3 here is CSVTGGVNYEQYF. CDR3 in DNA: TGCAGCGTTACAGGGGGCGTCAATTACGAGCAGTACTTC.